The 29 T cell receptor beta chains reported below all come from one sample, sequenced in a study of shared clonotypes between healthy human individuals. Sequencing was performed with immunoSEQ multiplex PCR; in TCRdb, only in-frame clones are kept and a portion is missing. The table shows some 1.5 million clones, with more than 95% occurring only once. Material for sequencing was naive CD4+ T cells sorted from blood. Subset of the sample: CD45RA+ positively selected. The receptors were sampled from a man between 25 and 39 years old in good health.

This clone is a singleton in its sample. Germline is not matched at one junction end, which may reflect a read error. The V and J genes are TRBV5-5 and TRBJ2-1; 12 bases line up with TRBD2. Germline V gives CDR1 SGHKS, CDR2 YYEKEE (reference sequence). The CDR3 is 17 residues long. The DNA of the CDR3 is TGTGCCAGCAGCTTAGGGCTAGCGGGAGGGCGGCACAATCAGCAGTTCTTC. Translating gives CASSLGLAGGRHNQQFF.

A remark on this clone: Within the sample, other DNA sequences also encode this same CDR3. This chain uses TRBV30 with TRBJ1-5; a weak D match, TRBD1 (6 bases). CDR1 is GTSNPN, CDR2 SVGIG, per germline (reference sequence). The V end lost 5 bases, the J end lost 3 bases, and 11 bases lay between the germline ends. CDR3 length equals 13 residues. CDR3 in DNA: TGTGCCTGGTCACAGGGCCCCAATCAGCCCCAGCATTTT. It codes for CAWSQGPNQPQHF.

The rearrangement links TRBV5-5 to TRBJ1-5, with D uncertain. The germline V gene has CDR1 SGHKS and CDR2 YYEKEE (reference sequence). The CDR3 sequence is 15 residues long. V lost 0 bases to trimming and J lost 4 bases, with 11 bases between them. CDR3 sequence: CASSLEARPNQPQHF. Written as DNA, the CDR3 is TGTGCCAGCAGCTTGGAGGCTCGGCCGAATCAGCCCCAGCATTTT.

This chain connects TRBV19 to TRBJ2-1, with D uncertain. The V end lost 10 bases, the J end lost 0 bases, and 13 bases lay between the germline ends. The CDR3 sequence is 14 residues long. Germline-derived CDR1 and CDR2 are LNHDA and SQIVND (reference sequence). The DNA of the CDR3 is TGTGCCACCAGGAGCCAGTTCTCCTACAATGAGCAGTTCTTC. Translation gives CATRSQFSYNEQFF. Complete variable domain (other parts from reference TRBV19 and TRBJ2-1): DGGITQSPKYLFRKEGQNVTLSCEQNLNHDAMYWYRQDPGQGLRLIYYSQIVNDFQKGDIAEGYSVSREKKESFPLTVTSAQKNPTAFYLCATRSQFSYNEQFFGPGTRLTVL.

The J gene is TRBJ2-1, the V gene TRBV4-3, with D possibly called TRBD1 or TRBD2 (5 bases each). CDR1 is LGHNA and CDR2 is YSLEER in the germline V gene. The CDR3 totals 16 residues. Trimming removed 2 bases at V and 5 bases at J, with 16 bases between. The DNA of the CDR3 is TGCGCCAGCAGCCAAAAACCGGGACCTTGGGACAATGAGCAGTTCTTC. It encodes CASSQKPGPWDNEQFF.

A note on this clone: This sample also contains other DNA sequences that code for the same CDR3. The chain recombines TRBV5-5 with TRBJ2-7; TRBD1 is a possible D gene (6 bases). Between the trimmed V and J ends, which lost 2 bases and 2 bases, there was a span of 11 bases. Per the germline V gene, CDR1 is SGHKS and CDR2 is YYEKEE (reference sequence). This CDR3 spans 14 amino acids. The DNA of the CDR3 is TGTGCCAGCAGCTTAGGGGGTTTGGCCTACGAGCAGTACTTC. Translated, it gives CASSLGGLAYEQYF.

The CDR3 DNA sequence: TGCGCCAGCAGTGTAGGGCAGAACACTGAAGCTTTCTTT. Residues: CASSVGQNTEAFF. The V and J genes are TRBV10-1 and TRBJ1-1; D call uncertain. The length of the CDR3 is 13 residues. Germline lookup yields CDR1 WNHNN and CDR2 SYGVQD (reference sequence). V lost 4 bases to trimming and J lost 1 base, with 7 bases between them.

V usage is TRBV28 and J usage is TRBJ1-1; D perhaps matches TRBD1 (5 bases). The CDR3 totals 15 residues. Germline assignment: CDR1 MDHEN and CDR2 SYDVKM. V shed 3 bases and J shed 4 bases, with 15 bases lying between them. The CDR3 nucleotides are TGTGCCAGCAGTTTCGGGATCTTTAGGGGCACTGAAGCTTTCTTT. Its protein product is CASSFGIFRGTEAFF.

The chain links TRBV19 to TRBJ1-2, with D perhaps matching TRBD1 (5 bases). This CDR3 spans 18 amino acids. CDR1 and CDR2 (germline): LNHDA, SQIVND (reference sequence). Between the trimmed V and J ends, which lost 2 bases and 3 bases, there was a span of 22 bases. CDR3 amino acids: CASSILGPDGRSYYGYTF. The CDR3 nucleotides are TGTGCCAGTAGTATATTGGGGCCGGACGGCAGATCCTACTATGGCTACACCTTC.

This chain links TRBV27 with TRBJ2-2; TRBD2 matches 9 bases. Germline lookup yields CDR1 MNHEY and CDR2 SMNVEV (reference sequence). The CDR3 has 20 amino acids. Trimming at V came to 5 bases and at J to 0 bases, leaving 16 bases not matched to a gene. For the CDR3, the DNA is TGTGCCAGCAGTATTCGTAAGGGATGGGGCGGGAGGGCGAACACCGGGGAGCTGTTTTTT. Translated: CASSIRKGWGGRANTGELFF.

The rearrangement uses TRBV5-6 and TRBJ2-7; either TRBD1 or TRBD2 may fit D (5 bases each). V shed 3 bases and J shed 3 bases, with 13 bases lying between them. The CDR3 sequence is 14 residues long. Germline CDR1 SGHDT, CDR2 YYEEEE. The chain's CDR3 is CASSSSGTHYEQYF. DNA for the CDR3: TGTGCCAGCAGCTCATCCGGGACCCACTACGAGCAGTACTTC.

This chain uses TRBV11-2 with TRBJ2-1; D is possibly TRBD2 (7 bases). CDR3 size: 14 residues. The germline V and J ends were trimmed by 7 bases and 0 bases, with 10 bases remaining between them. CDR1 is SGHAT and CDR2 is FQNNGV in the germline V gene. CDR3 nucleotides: TGTGCCAGCAAGGGGGACTACTCCTACAATGAGCAGTTCTTC. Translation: CASKGDYSYNEQFF.

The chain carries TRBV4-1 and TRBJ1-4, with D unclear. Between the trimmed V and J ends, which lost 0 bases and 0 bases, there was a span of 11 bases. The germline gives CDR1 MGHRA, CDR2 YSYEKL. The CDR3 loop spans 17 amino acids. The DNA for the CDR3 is TGCGCCAGCAGCCAAGAAGGGCCGGTGGCAACTAATGAAAAACTGTTTTTT. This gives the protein CASSQEGPVATNEKLFF.

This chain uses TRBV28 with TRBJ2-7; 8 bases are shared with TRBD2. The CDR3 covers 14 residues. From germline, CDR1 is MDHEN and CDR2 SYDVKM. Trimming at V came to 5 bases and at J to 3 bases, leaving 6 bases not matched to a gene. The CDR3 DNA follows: TGTGCCAGCAGTCCCACAGCGGGGGACTACGAGCAGTACTTC. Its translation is CASSPTAGDYEQYF.

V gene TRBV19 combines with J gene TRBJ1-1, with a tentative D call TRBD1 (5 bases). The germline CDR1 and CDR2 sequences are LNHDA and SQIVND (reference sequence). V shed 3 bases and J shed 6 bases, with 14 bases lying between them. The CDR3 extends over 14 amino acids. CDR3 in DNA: TGTGCCAGTAGTATCGCCGGGGGGAGGGCTGAAGCTTTCTTT. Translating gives CASSIAGGRAEAFF.

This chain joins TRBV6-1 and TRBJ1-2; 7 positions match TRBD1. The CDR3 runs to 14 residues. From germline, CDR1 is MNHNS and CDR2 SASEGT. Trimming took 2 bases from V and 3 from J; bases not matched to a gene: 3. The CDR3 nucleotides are TGTGCCAGCAGTGAATTAGGGGGCGACTATGGCTACACCTTC. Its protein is CASSELGGDYGYTF.

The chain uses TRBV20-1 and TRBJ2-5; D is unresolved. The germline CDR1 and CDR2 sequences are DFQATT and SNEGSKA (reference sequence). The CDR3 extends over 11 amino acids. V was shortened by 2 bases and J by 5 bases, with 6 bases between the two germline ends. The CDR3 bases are TGCAGTGCTAGACATGAGGAGACCCAGTACTTC. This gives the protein CSARHEETQYF.

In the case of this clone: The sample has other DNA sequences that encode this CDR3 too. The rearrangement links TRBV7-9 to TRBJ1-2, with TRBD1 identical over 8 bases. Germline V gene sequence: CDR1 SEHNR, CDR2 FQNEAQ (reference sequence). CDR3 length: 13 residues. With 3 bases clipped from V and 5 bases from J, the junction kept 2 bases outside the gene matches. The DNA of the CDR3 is TGTGCCAGCAGCTTGACAGGGGATTATGGCTACACCTTC. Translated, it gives CASSLTGDYGYTF.

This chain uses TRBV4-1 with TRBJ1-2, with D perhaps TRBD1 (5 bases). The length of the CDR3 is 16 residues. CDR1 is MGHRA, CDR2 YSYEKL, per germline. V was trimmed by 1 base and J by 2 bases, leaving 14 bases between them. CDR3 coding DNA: TGCGCCAGCAGCCAAGTGTTACGGACACAAAACTATGGCTACACCTTC. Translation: CASSQVLRTQNYGYTF.

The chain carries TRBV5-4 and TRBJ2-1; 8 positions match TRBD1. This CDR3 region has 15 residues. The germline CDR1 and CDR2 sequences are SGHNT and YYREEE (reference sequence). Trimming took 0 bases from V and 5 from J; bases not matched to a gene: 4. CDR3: CASSLGTGRDNEQFF. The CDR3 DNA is TGTGCCAGCAGCTTGGGGACAGGGCGTGACAATGAGCAGTTCTTC.

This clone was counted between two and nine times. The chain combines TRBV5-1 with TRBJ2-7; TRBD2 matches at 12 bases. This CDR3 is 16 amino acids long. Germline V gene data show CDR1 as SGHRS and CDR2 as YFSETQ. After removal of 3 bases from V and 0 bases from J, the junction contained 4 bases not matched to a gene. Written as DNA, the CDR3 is TGCGCCAGCAGCTCAACTAGCGGGAGGATCTCCTACGAGCAGTACTTC. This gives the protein CASSSTSGRISYEQYF.

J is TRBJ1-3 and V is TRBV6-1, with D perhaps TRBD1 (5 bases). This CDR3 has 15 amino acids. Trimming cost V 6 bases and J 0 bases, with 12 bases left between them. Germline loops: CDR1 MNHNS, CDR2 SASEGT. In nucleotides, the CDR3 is TGTGCCAGCAGCGTCCCAGGGAACTCTGGAAACACCATATATTTT. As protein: CASSVPGNSGNTIYF.

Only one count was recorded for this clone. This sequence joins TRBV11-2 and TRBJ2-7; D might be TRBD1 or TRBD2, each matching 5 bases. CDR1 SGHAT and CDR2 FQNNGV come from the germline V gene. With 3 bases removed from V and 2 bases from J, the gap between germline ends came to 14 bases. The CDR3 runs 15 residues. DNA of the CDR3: TGTGCCAGCAGCTTGGTACGGGGCACAGCCTACGAGCAGTACTTC. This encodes CASSLVRGTAYEQYF.

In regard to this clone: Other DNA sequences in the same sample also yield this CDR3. DNA for the CDR3: TGCGCCAGCAGCTTGGGGGCTGGAAGCTCCTACGAGCAGTACTTC. Its translation is CASSLGAGSSYEQYF. The rearrangement uses TRBV5-1 and TRBJ2-7; D is ambiguous. The CDR3 is 15 residues long. Germline V CDR1 and CDR2: SGHRS, YFSETQ. Trimming removed 0 bases at V and 0 bases at J, with 10 bases between.

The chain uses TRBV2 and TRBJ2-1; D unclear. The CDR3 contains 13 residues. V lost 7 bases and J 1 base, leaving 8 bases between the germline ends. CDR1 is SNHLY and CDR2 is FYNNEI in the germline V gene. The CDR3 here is CASNEVSYNEQFF. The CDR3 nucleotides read TGTGCCAGCAACGAGGTATCCTACAATGAGCAGTTCTTC.

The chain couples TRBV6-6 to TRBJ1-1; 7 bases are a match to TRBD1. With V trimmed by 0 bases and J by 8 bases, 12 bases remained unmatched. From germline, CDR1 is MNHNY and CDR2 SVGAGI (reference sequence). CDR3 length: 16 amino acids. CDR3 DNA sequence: TGTGCCAGCAGTTACTCTCTTGGTGACGGGACAGCAGAAGCTTTCTTT. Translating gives CASSYSLGDGTAEAFF.

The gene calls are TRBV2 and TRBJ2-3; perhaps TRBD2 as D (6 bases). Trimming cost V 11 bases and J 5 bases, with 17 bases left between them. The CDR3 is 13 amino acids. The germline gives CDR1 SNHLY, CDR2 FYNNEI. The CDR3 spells CAGSDGAGDTQYF. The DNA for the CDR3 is TGTGCCGGCTCTGATGGAGCGGGAGATACGCAGTATTTT.

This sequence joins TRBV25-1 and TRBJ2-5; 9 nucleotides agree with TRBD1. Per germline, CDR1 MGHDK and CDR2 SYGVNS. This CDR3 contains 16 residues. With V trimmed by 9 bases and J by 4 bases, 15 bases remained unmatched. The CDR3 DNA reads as TGTGCCAGTTCTAGGCCCGGGACAGGGTTCGGAGAGACCCAGTACTTC. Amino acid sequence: CASSRPGTGFGETQYF.

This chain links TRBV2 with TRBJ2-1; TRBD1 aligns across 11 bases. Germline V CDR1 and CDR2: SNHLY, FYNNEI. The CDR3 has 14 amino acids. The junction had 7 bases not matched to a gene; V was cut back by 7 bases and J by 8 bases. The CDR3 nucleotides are TGTGCCAGCACCTTGGACAGGGGGCTAGATGAGCAGTTCTTC. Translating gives CASTLDRGLDEQFF.